This T cell receptor (beta chain) is from a study of CD8+ T cells in alopecia areata. Study summary: Treated individuals took tofacitinib by mouth, 5 to 10 mg twice daily. Dosing spanned 6 to 18 months on tofacitinib, then 6 months off drug. Findings and limits, study-wide: Clonality in lesional scalp, especially alopecia totalis/universalis, exceeded that of normal scalp.

As concerns this clone: Its antigen is undetermined.

RNA was extracted and reverse transcribed into cDNA as the sequencing template. TCRdb keeps only in-frame clones here, not all; method: immunoSEQ multiplex PCR. Of 180,000 or so clones in the sample, roughly 66% are singletons; the top ten hold roughly 10%. The sequencing used CD8+ T cells sorted from blood, collected at week 0. The receptor was derived from a human donor with alopecia areata.

As DNA, the CDR3 is TGTGCCAGCAGCCGTATGGAGTTCCCCGATACGCAGTATTTT. Encoded protein: CASSRMEFPDTQYF. V and J are TRBV14 and TRBJ2-3; D not certain. Germline CDR1 SGHDN, CDR2 FVKESK. V lost 4 bases to trimming and J lost 6 bases, with 14 bases between them. The CDR3 loop spans 14 amino acids.